This T cell receptor (beta chain) was documented in a study of T cell clones after liver transplantation. Here immunoSEQ multiplex PCR was the method, and the copy in TCRdb shows in-frame clones only, minus some. Here the sample spans roughly 70,000 clones, 80% being singletons. Germline CDR1 and CDR2: GTSNPN and SVGIG (reference sequence). This CDR3 is built from 15 residues. Trimming removed 1 base from V and 4 bases from J; junction bases left unmatched: 5. The source of this sequence is a human donor who received a liver transplant. The source material was CD4+ T cells from blood, sampled before liver transplant. The V gene is TRBV30, the J gene TRBJ1-3; 9 bases line up with TRBD1. The CDR3 sequence is CAWSGWTGAGNTIYF. The CDR3 DNA follows: TGTGCCTGGAGTGGATGGACAGGGGCCGGAAACACCATATATTTT.